This T cell receptor beta chain was captured by sequencing in a study of shared clonotypes between healthy human individuals. CD45RO-negative cells were positively selected for CCR7, leaving out terminally differentiated effector memory CD45RA+ cells. Some clones are missing from TCRdb's copy, which holds only in-frame ones; the method was immunoSEQ multiplex PCR. This table has around 2,000,000 clones, about 95% appearing once. Germline V gene data show CDR1 as MNHEY and CDR2 as SMNVEV (reference sequence). V lost 5 bases and J 4 bases, leaving 21 bases between the germline ends. This CDR3 comprises 17 residues.

The sequence was collected from a man aged 18 to 29 in good health. Sequenced: naive CD8+ T cells sorted from blood. The V and J genes are TRBV27 and TRBJ1-5, with D possibly being TRBD1 (6 bases). The CDR3 is CASSPRPDSFRNQPQHF. The CDR3, as DNA: TGTGCCAGCAGTCCCCGACCGGACAGTTTCAGGAATCAGCCCCAGCATTTT.